A single sample gave rise to the 20 T cell receptor beta chains below, sequenced in a study of CD8+CD57+ T cells in acquired aplastic anemia. TCR beta VDJ combinations and CDR3 sequences were profiled from genomic DNA. TCRdb re-derived calls from the reads in MiXCR, one entry per CDR3 protein. Here the sample spans about 110,000 distinct CDR3 sequences, roughly 51% being singletons. Material for sequencing was sorted CD4+, CD8+, or CD8+CD57+ T cells (not recorded which) from PBMCs. The receptor set was obtained from a human donor in good health, serving as a control.

The chain uses TRBV25-1 and TRBJ2-7; D unclear. V was trimmed by 5 bases and J by 6 bases, leaving 17 bases between them. This CDR3 is built from 14 residues. The germline V gene has CDR1 MGHDK and CDR2 SYGVNS. The DNA for the CDR3 is TGTGCCAGCAGTCCCAATATAAAGGGCAGCGAGCAGTACTTC. It codes for CASSPNIKGSEQYF.

This clonotype has a single count. The chain is built from TRBV6-5 and TRBJ1-6, with D unclear. Trimming removed 0 bases at V and 9 bases at J, with 12 bases between. CDR3 length: 15 residues. In germline, CDR1 is MNHEY, CDR2 SVGAGI. The CDR3 is CASSYSIRYGSPLHF. In nucleotides, the CDR3 is TGTGCCAGCAGTTACTCGATCCGGTATGGTTCACCCCTCCACTTT.

The rearrangement uses TRBV6-5 and TRBJ1-2, with 10 bases aligning to TRBD1. V gave up 2 bases and J gave up 4 bases; unmatched junction bases: 7. CDR3 size: 16 residues. Per the germline V gene, CDR1 is MNHEY and CDR2 is SVGAGI. The chain's CDR3 is CASSYRTGTGVYGYTF. The CDR3 DNA follows: TGTGCCAGCAGTTACCGAACCGGGACAGGGGTCTATGGCTACACCTTC.

CDR3 sequence: CASSRGDISYEQYF. The CDR3 DNA sequence: TGTGCCAGCAGCAGGGGGGACATATCCTACGAGCAGTACTTC. The V call is TRBV7-3, the J call TRBJ2-7; D is perhaps TRBD1 or TRBD2 (6 bases each). Trimming left V 5 bases short and J 1 base short, with 12 bases between. The CDR3 has 14 residues. From germline, CDR1 is SGHTA and CDR2 FQGTGA.

The table lists this clonotype with many counts. The chain recombines TRBV12-3 or TRBV12-4 with TRBJ2-5; D call uncertain. This CDR3 contains 13 residues. Between the trimmed V and J ends, which lost 3 bases and 3 bases, there was a span of 8 bases. CDR3 coding DNA: TGTGCCAGCAGTTTTACCACAGAAGAGACCCAGTACTTC. Residues: CASSFTTEETQYF.

This clonotype was detected many times. This rearrangement joins TRBV2 to TRBJ2-2; TRBD1 matches at 7 bases. CDR1 is SNHLY, CDR2 FYNNEI, per germline. This CDR3 spans 13 amino acids. Trimming removed 10 bases from V and 1 base from J; junction bases left unmatched: 3. For the CDR3, the DNA is TGTGCCAAACAGGGGATGAACACCGGGGAGCTGTTTTTT. This translates into CAKQGMNTGELFF. The full variable domain, rest sourced from reference TRBV2 and TRBJ2-2, is EPEVTQTPSHQVTQMGQEVILRCVPISNHLYFYWYRQILGQKVEFLVSFYNNEISEKSEIFDDQFSVERPDGSNFTLKIRSTKLEDSAMYFCAKQGMNTGELFFGEGSRLTVL.

The V call is TRBV19, the J call TRBJ2-3; 7 positions match TRBD1. The V segment lost 5 bases and the J segment 6 bases; nucleotides outside the gene matches: 11. The CDR3 sequence is 15 residues long. Looked up from germline, CDR1 is LNHDA and CDR2 is SQIVND (reference sequence). The CDR3 nucleotides read TGTGCCAGTAGTTCCCGACAGGGTTCGACCGATACGCAGTATTTT. Translation gives CASSSRQGSTDTQYF.

The chain carries TRBV4-1 and TRBJ1-1; 7 nucleotides align to TRBD1. The CDR3 runs to 19 residues. V lost 4 bases to trimming and J lost 7 bases; unmatched junction nucleotides: 24. Germline loops: CDR1 MGHRA, CDR2 YSYEKL. Here the CDR3 reads CASSPDLGFSSGQDLEAFF. The CDR3 nucleotides read TGCGCCAGCAGCCCTGATTTGGGCTTTAGCTCCGGACAGGACCTTGAAGCTTTCTTT.

The chain has TRBV6-1 and TRBJ1-2; 9 bases line up with TRBD1. The germline V gene has CDR1 MNHNS and CDR2 SASEGT. The V and J ends lost 5 bases and 8 bases, in that order; junction bases with no gene match: 9. CDR3 length: 14 residues. CDR3 DNA sequence: TGTGCCAGCAGTCCTGACAGGGGGGACTGCGGCTACACCTTC. Its protein product is CASSPDRGDCGYTF.

This rearrangement joins TRBV11-2 to TRBJ2-7; 7 nucleotides match TRBD1. This CDR3 has 13 residues. Trimming removed 5 bases from V and 6 bases from J; junction bases left unmatched: 7. Germline lookup yields CDR1 SGHAT and CDR2 FQNNGV. The CDR3: CASSQLQGSEQYF. CDR3 DNA: TGTGCCAGCAGCCAATTACAGGGGAGCGAGCAGTACTTC.

There are a few counts of this clonotype. The V and J genes are TRBV25-1 and TRBJ2-7; D is unclear. V gave up 4 bases and J gave up 1 base, with 8 bases separating them. This CDR3 contains 13 residues. CDR1 and CDR2 (germline): MGHDK, SYGVNS. The CDR3 coding sequence is TGTGCCAGCAGTGGGGGTCTATCCTACGAGCAGTACTTC. It is translated as CASSGGLSYEQYF.

The V gene is TRBV5-1, the J gene TRBJ1-6; no clear D gene. The CDR3 is 14 amino acids. Germline V gene lookup returns CDR1 SGHRS and CDR2 YFSETQ. Trimming took 6 bases from V and 7 from J, leaving 14 bases between them. Written as DNA, the CDR3 is TGCGCCAGCACCACTCTGGTGGGGAATTCACCCCTCCACTTT. Amino acids: CASTTLVGNSPLHF.

The chain joins TRBV7-3 to TRBJ2-3, with a possible D match to TRBD2 (6 bases). Germline lookup yields CDR1 SGHTA and CDR2 FQGTGA. The V gene lost 4 bases and the J gene lost 0 bases, with 11 bases spanning the gap. CDR3 length: 15 residues. The chain's CDR3 is CASSSSGTSTDTQYF. As DNA, the CDR3 is TGTGCCAGCAGCTCATCCGGGACTAGCACAGATACGCAGTATTTT.

CDR3 sequence: CASRAGGTNYGYTF. The CDR3, as DNA: TGTGCCAGCAGGGCAGGGGGCACTAACTATGGCTACACCTTC. This chain connects TRBV25-1 to TRBJ1-2, with 8 bases aligning to TRBD1. Germline assignment: CDR1 MGHDK and CDR2 SYGVNS. The V segment lost 6 bases and the J segment 0 bases; nucleotides outside the gene matches: 3. CDR3 length: 14 amino acids.

The CDR3 here is CASSDWTGNYGYTF. The CDR3 DNA follows: TGTGCCAGCAGTGACTGGACAGGGAACTATGGCTACACCTTC. The chain is built from TRBV25-1 and TRBJ1-2, with 8 bases aligning to TRBD1. Trimming took 3 bases from V and 2 from J; bases not matched to a gene: 2. The germline CDR1 and CDR2 sequences are MGHDK and SYGVNS. The CDR3 contains 14 residues.

This clonotype appeared many times. This sequence joins TRBV2 and TRBJ2-2; D may be TRBD1 (7 bases). The CDR3 contains 12 residues. Trimming removed 6 bases at V and 6 bases at J, with 8 bases between. CDR1 and CDR2 (germline): SNHLY, FYNNEI. For the CDR3, the DNA is TGTGCCAGCAGCAGGGGGGCCGGGGAGCTGTTTTTT. Translation: CASSRGAGELFF.

The chain employs TRBV10-3 and TRBJ1-2; D gene uncertain. The CDR3 sequence is 13 residues long. V shed 4 bases and J shed 4 bases, with 10 bases lying between them. In germline, CDR1 is ENHRY, CDR2 SYGVKD. Here the CDR3 DNA reads TGTGCCATCAGTGGAAGGGCCAGCTATGGCTACACCTTC. Translating gives CAISGRASYGYTF.

The chain combines TRBV29-1 with TRBJ1-5, with a weak D call TRBD1 (5 bases). The CDR3 totals 16 residues. The germline V gene has CDR1 SQVTM and CDR2 ANQGSEA. The germline V and J ends were trimmed by 3 bases and 3 bases, with 18 bases remaining between them. The CDR3 sequence: CSVEVAGGNTNQPQHF. CDR3 bases: TGCAGCGTTGAGGTAGCGGGGGGAAACACCAATCAGCCCCAGCATTTT. The whole variable domain, filled in from reference TRBV29-1 and TRBJ1-5, reads SAVISQKPSRDICQRGTSLTIQCQVDSQVTMMFWYRQQPGQSLTLIATANQGSEATYESGFVIDKFPISRPNLTFSTLTVSNMSPEDSSIYLCSVEVAGGNTNQPQHFGDGTRLSIL.

This clonotype appeared many times. The rearrangement links TRBV24-1 to TRBJ1-5; D call uncertain. CDR3 length: 16 residues. Deletions cut 4 bases from V and 0 bases from J, with 12 bases between. Germline V gene sequence: CDR1 KGHDR, CDR2 SFDVKD. The CDR3, as DNA: TGTGCCACCAGTGAGAGGACGCTGTATAGCAATCAGCCCCAGCATTTT. Amino acids: CATSERTLYSNQPQHF.

Notes on this clonotype: Sequence at one end of the junction differs from germline and may be a read error. The gene calls are TRBV15 and TRBJ2-7, with 7 bases aligning to TRBD1. The CDR3 sequence is 11 residues long. Germline lookup yields CDR1 LNHNV and CDR2 YYDKDF (reference sequence). This CDR3 is CATSRRPGGNF. In nucleotides, the CDR3 is TGTGCCACCAGCAGACGGCCAGGGGGAAACTTC.